The clone carrying this T cell receptor beta chain was counted a few times. The antigen is not known. Other nucleotide sequences in the sample specify the same CDR3. These data belong to a study of OX40 agonist ivuxolimab in advanced cancers. Study-level information: Patients undergoing dose escalation presented with hepatocellular carcinoma, melanoma, renal cell or head and neck cancer.

Profiling relied on immunoSEQ multiplex PCR, and the TCRdb table lists in-frame clones only, not all of them. The sample contains under 90,000 clones, around 86% of which appear only once. In germline, CDR1 is MGHRA, CDR2 YSYEKL. The CDR3 is made up of 16 amino acids. J gave up 4 bases and V 0 bases, and 4 bases lay outside the gene matches. Patients were ineligible given autoimmune disease history or systemic immunosuppression. Study findings and constraints: At 0.1 to 3.0 mg/kg and by week 6, CD4+ and CD8+ T cells in the blood had expanded clonally. Researchers did not determine the expanded peripheral T cells' antigen specificity.

This receptor was taken from an adult with an advanced solid tumor such as melanoma, head and neck, liver or kidney cancer. This chain joins TRBV4-1 and TRBJ2-1; TRBD2 aligns across 9 bases. Sequencing used CD4+ or CD8+ T cells sorted from blood, obtained in a trial of the OX40 agonist ivuxolimab. The CDR3 DNA sequence: TGCGCCAGCAGCCAAGAAGCGGGGGGTCCGTACAATGAGCAGTTCTTC. Translation: CASSQEAGGPYNEQFF.